This is a list of T cell receptor beta chains from one sample in a study of blood T cell repertoires in COVID-19. Profiled with immunoSEQ multiplex PCR; TCRdb holds only in-frame clones, not every one. The sample consists of 89,000 or so clones, approximately 85% of them appearing once. The sequenced material came from peripheral blood. These receptors originate from a human donor in a cohort sampled during active COVID-19. Each CDR3 is given with its conserved first and last residue. The order of the fields is J gene, clone size, V gene, CDR3 protein. A clone size is listed for some rows: how often the clone was seen (once, few, many), or a class if it is expanded.

TRBJ1-5 NA TRBV12-3/TRBV12-4 CASRDRAGQHF
TRBJ2-3 NA TRBV5-1 CASSFNGGGSDTQYF
TRBJ1-1 once TRBV3-1/TRBV3-2 CASSLQGASGTEAFF
TRBJ1-1 NA TRBV27 CASSLDSGWAGRPHTEAFF
TRBJ2-5 NA TRBV2 CASSDPIGGLAGVDETQYF
TRBJ1-4 NA TRBV10-3 CAISEGREVEKLFF
TRBJ2-7 NA TRBV4-2 CASSQGTGTYEQYF
TRBJ2-7 NA TRBV15 CATSRGHRNSIYEQYF
TRBJ1-4 NA TRBV7-2 CASSPRGGYEKLFF
TRBJ2-1 NA TRBV7-2 CASTSLGKRGALGEQFF
TRBJ2-2 NA TRBV7-9 CASSPGTGTGELFF
TRBJ1-2 NA TRBV6-4 CASSIEGGIGYTF
TRBJ1-2 NA TRBV15 CATSRDRGATNYGYTF
TRBJ1-2 NA TRBV9 CASSGGTGSYGYTF
TRBJ1-6 few TRBV6-2/TRBV6-3 CASSYPTGQDNSPLHF
TRBJ1-3 few TRBV5-1 CASSLEGRLGNTIYF
TRBJ2-3 NA TRBV7-2 CASSLVLLAGGTDTQYF
TRBJ2-7 NA TRBV5-1 CASSQRQSSYEQYF
TRBJ2-7 once TRBV7-5 CARRLAGGPDEQYF
TRBJ2-7 NA TRBV6-2/TRBV6-3 CASSYPITGGRYEQYF
TRBJ1-2 NA TRBV30 CAWSVGQVTVYGYTF
TRBJ1-1 NA TRBV12-3/TRBV12-4 CASSRAPEAFF
TRBJ2-1 NA TRBV7-2 CASSLVGSSGSTGEQFF
TRBJ1-5 NA TRBV6-5 CASSPRRDQPQHF